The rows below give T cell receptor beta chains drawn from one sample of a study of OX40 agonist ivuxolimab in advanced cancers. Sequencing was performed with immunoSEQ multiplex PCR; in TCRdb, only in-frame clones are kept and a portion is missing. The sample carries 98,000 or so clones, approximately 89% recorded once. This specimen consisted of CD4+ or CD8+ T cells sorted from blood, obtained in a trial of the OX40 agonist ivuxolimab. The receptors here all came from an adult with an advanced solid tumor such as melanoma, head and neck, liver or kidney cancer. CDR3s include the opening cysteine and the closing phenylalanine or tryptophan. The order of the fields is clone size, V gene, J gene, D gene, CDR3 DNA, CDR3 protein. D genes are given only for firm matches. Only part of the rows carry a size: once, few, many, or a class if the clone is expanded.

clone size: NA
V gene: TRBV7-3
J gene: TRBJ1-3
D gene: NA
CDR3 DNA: TGTGCCAGCAGCTTAGCCGGGGACGCTGGAAACACCATATATTTT
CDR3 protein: CASSLAGDAGNTIYF

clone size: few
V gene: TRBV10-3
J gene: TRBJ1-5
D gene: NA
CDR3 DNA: TGTGCCATCAGTGAGCACCGACAGCGAAATCAGCCCCAGCATTTT
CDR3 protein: CAISEHRQRNQPQHF

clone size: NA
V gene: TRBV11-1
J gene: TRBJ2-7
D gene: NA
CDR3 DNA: TGTGCCAGCAGCTTAAGGTCCTACGAGCAGTACTTC
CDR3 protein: CASSLRSYEQYF

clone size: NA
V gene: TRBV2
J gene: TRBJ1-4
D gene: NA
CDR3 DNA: TGTGCCAGCAGTGATCGAATTTGGAATGAAAAACTGTTTTTT
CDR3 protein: CASSDRIWNEKLFF

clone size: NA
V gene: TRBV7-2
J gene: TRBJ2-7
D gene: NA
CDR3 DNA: TGTGCCAGCAGCGGCGTCGGCTCCTACGAGCAGTACTTC
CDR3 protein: CASSGVGSYEQYF

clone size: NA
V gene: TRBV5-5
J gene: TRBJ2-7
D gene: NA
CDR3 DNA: TGTGCCAGCAGCTTGTCTAGCTCCTACGAGCAGTACTTC
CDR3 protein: CASSLSSSYEQYF

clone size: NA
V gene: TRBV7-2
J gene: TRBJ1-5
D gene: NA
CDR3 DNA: TGTGCCAGCAGCTTAGGGAGTTTTTGGAGTCAGCCCCAGCATTTT
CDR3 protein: CASSLGSFWSQPQHF

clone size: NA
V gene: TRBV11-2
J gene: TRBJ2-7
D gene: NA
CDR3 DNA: TGTGCCAGCAGCTTAGTACGACAGCATCAGTACTTC
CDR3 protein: CASSLVRQHQYF

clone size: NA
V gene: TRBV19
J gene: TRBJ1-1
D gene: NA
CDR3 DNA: TGTGCCAGCTCAGGACAGCCGTTTTCGAACACTGAAGCTTTCTTT
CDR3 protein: CASSGQPFSNTEAFF

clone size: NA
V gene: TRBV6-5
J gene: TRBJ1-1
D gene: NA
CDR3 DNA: TGTGCCAGCAGTTACCACCCCCAGAACACTGAAGCTTTCTTT
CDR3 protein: CASSYHPQNTEAFF

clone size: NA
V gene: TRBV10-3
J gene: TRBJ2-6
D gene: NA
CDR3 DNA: TGTGCCATCAAAGAGGCGTCTTGGACATCTGGGGCCAACGTCCTGACTTTC
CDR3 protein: CAIKEASWTSGANVLTF

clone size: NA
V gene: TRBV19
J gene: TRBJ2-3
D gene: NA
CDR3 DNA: TGTGCCAGTAGTATAGGGGAGAGAGATACGCAGTATTTT
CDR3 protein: CASSIGERDTQYF

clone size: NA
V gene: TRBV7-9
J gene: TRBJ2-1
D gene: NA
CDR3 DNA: TGTGCCAGCAGCTTAACGCTAGCCTACAATGAGCAGTTCTTC
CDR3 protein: CASSLTLAYNEQFF

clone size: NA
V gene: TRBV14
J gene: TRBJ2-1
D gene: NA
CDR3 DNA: TGTGCCAGCAGCCAAAACATTAGAGGACTCCAGTTCTTC
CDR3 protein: CASSQNIRGLQFF

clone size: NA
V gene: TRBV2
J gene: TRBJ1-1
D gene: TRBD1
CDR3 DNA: TGTGCCAGCAGGAGGGACAGGGAACATATCCCTGAAGCTTTCTTT
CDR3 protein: CASRRDREHIPEAFF

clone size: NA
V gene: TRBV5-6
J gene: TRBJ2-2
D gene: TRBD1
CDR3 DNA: TGTGCCAGCAGCTCACTTCCGGGACAGGGTGCCGGGGAGCTGTTTTTT
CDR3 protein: CASSSLPGQGAGELFF

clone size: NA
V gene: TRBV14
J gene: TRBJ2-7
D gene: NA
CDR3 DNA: TGTGCCAGCAGCCAATACGAGCAGTACTTC
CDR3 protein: CASSQYEQYF

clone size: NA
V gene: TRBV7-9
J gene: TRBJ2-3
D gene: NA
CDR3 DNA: TGTGCCAGCAGCCAAGCGCGCGTCCTTAGCACAGATACGCAGTATTTT
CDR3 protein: CASSQARVLSTDTQYF

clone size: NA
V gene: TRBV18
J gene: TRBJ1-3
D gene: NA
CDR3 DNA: TGTGCCAGCTCACCATCGGGTCATTCTTTCTCTGGAAACACCATATATTTT
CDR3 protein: CASSPSGHSFSGNTIYF

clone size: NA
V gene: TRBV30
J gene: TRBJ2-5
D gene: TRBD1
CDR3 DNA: TGTGCCTGGGCCAAGACAGGGGAGGAGACCCAGTACTTC
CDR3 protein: CAWAKTGEETQYF

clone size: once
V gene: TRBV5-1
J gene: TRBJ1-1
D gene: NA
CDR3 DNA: TGCGCCAGCAGCTTGGAGTCGGTGCTCAACACTGAAGCTTTCTTT
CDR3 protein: CASSLESVLNTEAFF

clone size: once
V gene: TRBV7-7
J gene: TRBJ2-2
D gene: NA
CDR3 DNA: TGTGCTAGCAGCCGGGGGACCAACACCGGGGAGCTGTTTTTT
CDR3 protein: CASSRGTNTGELFF